The entry that follows covers one TCR beta chain sequence. Its antigen is not identified. The CDR3 sequence is 15 residues long. The germline CDR1 and CDR2 sequences are SGHTA and FQGNSA. The ends were cut back, 1 base at V and 5 bases at J, with 12 bases in the middle. The record originates from a study of T cell responses to AZD1222 COVID-19 vaccine. TCRdb keeps only in-frame clones here, not all; method: immunoSEQ multiplex PCR. The sample shows 140,000 to 150,000 clones, 75% to 95% of them seen only once. Findings and limits, study-wide: Baseline seropositives among AZD1222 recipients totaled only five or six. None of the repertoires were sampled until the peak T cell response had passed.

The source of this sequence is an adult who received the MenACWY meningococcal vaccine as a control. The chain combines TRBV7-2 with TRBJ1-5; TRBD1 is a possible D gene (5 bases). Sequencing was performed on peripheral blood, taken 28 days after the second dose of the MenACWY control vaccine. The CDR3 sequence is CASSLGTFRDQPQHF. CDR3 in DNA: TGTGCCAGCAGCTTAGGGACTTTCAGGGATCAGCCCCAGCATTTT.